Given below is one T cell receptor (beta chain) in context. The data are from a study of blood T cell repertoires in COVID-19. Whole-study context: The study drew acute and convalescent COVID-19 samples from the United States, Italy and Spain. The analysed material was cDNA or gDNA that came from T cells, B-cell-depleted T cells, or PBMCs.

Individuals aged about 18 to 95 years were recruited from 24 US areas. This table comes from immunoSEQ multiplex PCR, and its TCRdb copy is limited to in-frame clones, with some not included. The data contain 250,000 to 400,000 clones, around 90% of them seen just once; the ten biggest clones take up about 5.2%. The CDR3 covers 16 residues. Germline V CDR1 and CDR2: MNHEY, SMNVEV (reference sequence). The V segment lost 8 bases and the J segment 3 bases; nucleotides outside the gene matches: 14. The TCR was taken from a man aged 55 to 69 who had recovered from COVID-19. Sequences were obtained from PBMCs or T cells enriched from blood (not recorded which). V gene TRBV27 combines with J gene TRBJ2-7; 9 bases align to TRBD2. The CDR3 bases are TGTGCCAGCGGAAAGCGGGCGGGAGGGCCTAACTACGAGCAGTACTTC. Encoded protein: CASGKRAGGPNYEQYF.